These 23 T cell receptor beta chains were sequenced from one sample in a study of blood T cells in healthy people across ages. Next came a second PCR, run for about 6 to 11 cycles, which used a sample-barcoded 5' primer along with a J-beta primer mix. Each CDR3 protein is one row after TCRdb ran MiXCR on the 5' RACE reads. Counted here are fewer than 800,000 distinct CDR3 sequences, 45% to 50% occurring once; the ten biggest clones make up 30% to 35%. The sequencing sample was made of blood. The source is a woman aged 55-75 years in good health.

As regards this clonotype: This may stem from a read error, because a much larger clone lies one nucleotide away. The chain has TRBV24-1 and TRBJ2-1, with no clear D. The CDR3 is 15 residues long. Germline CDR1 and CDR2: KGHDR and SFDVKD. The V and J ends lost 3 bases and 5 bases respectively, with 13 bases between them. The chain's CDR3 is CATSDPLGPHNEQFF. DNA of the CDR3: TGTGCCACCAGTGATCCCTTAGGCCCCCACAATGAGCAGTTCTTC.

This clonotype occurred a few times. The V call is TRBV28, the J call TRBJ2-5, with TRBD1 as a possible D gene (5 bases). Trimming removed 4 bases at V and 5 bases at J, with 17 bases between. The germline CDR1 and CDR2 sequences are MDHEN and SYDVKM. The CDR3 contains 15 residues. CDR3 DNA: TGTGCCAGCAGTTCCGGCGACAATAGGGGTGAGACCCAGTACTTC. This gives the protein CASSSGDNRGETQYF.

The chain couples TRBV20-1 to TRBJ2-3; TRBD2 agrees at 8 bases. The CDR3 sequence is 15 residues long. The germline CDR1 and CDR2 sequences are DFQATT and SNEGSKA (reference sequence). V was pared by 6 bases and J by 5 bases, with 13 bases of the junction left unmatched. The CDR3 region is CSAEPQAGVVDTQYF. Here the CDR3 DNA reads TGCAGTGCCGAGCCCCAAGCGGGAGTTGTAGATACGCAGTATTTT.

This clonotype has just a few counts. The V gene is TRBV20-1, the J gene TRBJ1-5; tentative D call: TRBD1 (6 bases). Germline loops: CDR1 DFQATT, CDR2 SNEGSKA (reference sequence). Trimming removed 0 bases from V and 2 bases from J, with 14 bases in between. The CDR3 is made up of 16 amino acids. The CDR3 DNA sequence: TGCAGTGCTAGAGAACAGGGAAGTAAGGGCAATCAGCCCCAGCATTTT. Translation gives CSAREQGSKGNQPQHF.

The genes are TRBV15 and TRBJ2-5; 9 positions agree with TRBD2. The J call could be wrong; TRBJ2-7 is a better fit for the DNA end. The germline V gene encodes CDR1 LNHNV and CDR2 YYDKDF (reference sequence). There are 15 residues in the CDR3. As DNA, the CDR3 is TGTGCCACCAGCAGAGATCTGCGGGAGGGCCGCGAGCAGTACTTC. It encodes CATSRDLREGREQYF.

This chain links TRBV4-3 with TRBJ2-1, with 7 bases aligning to TRBD2. The CDR3 contains 16 residues. Germline CDR1 is LGHNA and CDR2 is YSLEER. V trimming: 1 base; J trimming: 6 bases; junction bases outside the gene matches: 9. The CDR3 loop is CASSQVWPSGPNEQFF. The CDR3 coding sequence is TGCGCCAGCAGCCAAGTCTGGCCTAGCGGACCCAATGAGCAGTTCTTC.

On this clonotype itself: One junction end does not reproduce the germline sequence, and a read error may be involved. The chain joins TRBV5-1 to TRBJ1-1; D unresolved. Germline lookup yields CDR1 SGHRS and CDR2 YFSETQ. The length of the CDR3 is 13 residues. The CDR3 loop is CASMPQLNTEVFF. As DNA, the CDR3 is TGCGCCAGCATGCCCCAGTTGAACACTGAAGTTTTCTTT.

This chain links TRBV15 with TRBJ2-7; 8 bases are a match to TRBD1. The CDR3 spans 15 residues. Germline lookup yields CDR1 LNHNV and CDR2 YYDKDF (reference sequence). Trimming cost V 1 base and J 4 bases; bases outside gene matches: 6. The CDR3 sequence is CATSRGDRSFYEQYF. The CDR3 DNA follows: TGTGCCACCAGCAGAGGGGACAGGTCGTTTTACGAGCAGTACTTC.

The chain recombines TRBV7-8 with TRBJ2-6, with 7 bases fitting TRBD2. J lost 1 base, V lost 7 bases, and 7 bases had no gene match. The CDR3 length is 16 residues. The germline V gene encodes CDR1 SGHVS and CDR2 FQNEAQ. CDR3: CASNKDGGSGANVLTF. In nucleotides, the CDR3 is TGTGCCAGCAACAAAGACGGGGGGTCTGGGGCCAACGTCCTGACTTTC.

This clonotype was detected once. This chain connects TRBV14 to TRBJ1-4, with 7 bases matching TRBD1. The CDR3 has 14 amino acids. Looked up from germline, CDR1 is SGHDN and CDR2 is FVKESK. V trimming: 4 bases; J trimming: 13 bases; junction bases outside the gene matches: 12. This CDR3 is CASSPNRDRRRLFF. CDR3 bases: TGTGCCAGCAGCCCGAACCGGGACAGACGTAGACTGTTTTTT.

The J gene is TRBJ2-5, the V gene TRBV6-1; TRBD2 agrees at 10 bases. Germline lookup yields CDR1 MNHNS and CDR2 SASEGT. V was pared by 4 bases and J by 11 bases, with 22 bases of the junction left unmatched. This CDR3 spans 18 amino acids. The CDR3 sequence: CASSVKLQGLAGVYEQYF. The CDR3 DNA reads as TGTGCCAGCAGTGTTAAACTTCAGGGGCTAGCGGGAGTCTATGAGCAGTACTTC.

The genes are TRBV29-1 and TRBJ2-3, with 7 positions matching TRBD2. CDR3 length: 18 amino acids. J was trimmed by 8 bases and V by 5 bases; bases with no gene match: 25. Germline V gene lookup returns CDR1 SQVTM and CDR2 ANQGSEA. The CDR3 is CSVPSELVTSAKAGTQYF. The DNA for the CDR3 is TGCAGCGTTCCCAGCGAATTGGTTACTAGCGCCAAAGCTGGTACGCAGTATTTT.

In the case of this clonotype: Lacking the conserved final phenylalanine or tryptophan, this CDR3 likely reflects a read error. The CDR3 DNA is TGTGCCAGCAGCTCCAGTAGCGGAAATGAGCAGTTCTTA. It specifies CASSSSSGNEQFL. The chain joins TRBV7-8 to TRBJ2-1; maybe TRBD2 (6 bases). The length of the CDR3 is 13 residues. Trimming cost V 4 bases and J 7 bases, with 11 bases left between them. Germline CDR1 and CDR2: SGHVS and FQNEAQ.

V gene TRBV27 combines with J gene TRBJ2-5; D is unclear. The CDR3 has 13 amino acids. In germline, CDR1 is MNHEY, CDR2 SMNVEV (reference sequence). Trimming pared 5 bases from V and 5 bases from J, leaving 12 bases between. DNA for the CDR3: TGTGCCAGCAGTGTACGGGTTTTCGAGACCCAGTACTTC. It codes for CASSVRVFETQYF.

This clonotype was seen a few times. The rearrangement uses TRBV20-1 and TRBJ2-3; possibly TRBD2 for D (6 bases). Germline values: CDR1 DFQATT, CDR2 SNEGSKA (reference sequence). With 5 bases removed from V and 5 bases from J, the gap between germline ends came to 17 bases. The CDR3 is made up of 14 amino acids. The CDR3 coding sequence is TGCAGTGCTGACCTTAGGGGAGGTGAAGATACGCAGTATTTT. This codes for CSADLRGGEDTQYF.

V and J are TRBV7-9 and TRBJ2-1, with D tentatively TRBD1 (7 bases). The CDR3 is 16 amino acids. Deletions cut 6 bases from V and 6 bases from J, with 21 bases between. Germline assignment: CDR1 SEHNR and CDR2 FQNEAQ (reference sequence). CDR3 coding DNA: TGTGCCAGCAGGCTACCGCCGGGGGCAGGGGGCAATGAGCAGTTCTTC. Translating gives CASRLPPGAGGNEQFF.

As for this clonotype: One junction end disagrees with the germline gene, perhaps due to a read error. The genes are TRBV7-8 and TRBJ2-4; TRBD2 aligns across 13 bases. The closer fit of TRBJ2-5 to the DNA end suggests the J call may be wrong. This CDR3 is built from 16 residues. Germline V gene lookup returns CDR1 SGHVS and CDR2 FQNEAQ. The CDR3 spells CANSAGLAGEGETQYF. The CDR3 coding sequence is TGTGCCAACAGCGCAGGACTAGCGGGAGAGGGAGAGACCCAGTACTTC.

J is TRBJ1-4 and V is TRBV6-5; D might be TRBD1 (6 bases). V lost 4 bases, J lost 8 bases, and 17 bases lay in between. Germline CDR1 MNHEY, CDR2 SVGAGI. The CDR3 length is 15 residues. The CDR3 DNA sequence: TGTGCCAGCAGTTCCGGGACACGGGTAGGAGAAAAACTGTTTTTT. It translates to CASSSGTRVGEKLFF.

The rearrangement links TRBV28 to TRBJ1-2; D gene uncertain. This CDR3 contains 16 residues. Per germline, CDR1 MDHEN and CDR2 SYDVKM. Trimming left V 1 base short and J 6 bases short, with 18 bases between. CDR3 residues: CASSLSYRTRVDGYTF. CDR3 DNA: TGTGCCAGCAGTTTATCCTATCGGACTCGGGTGGATGGCTACACCTTC.

V gene TRBV27 combines with J gene TRBJ1-5; 8 bases agree with TRBD1. J was trimmed by 3 bases and V by 6 bases; bases with no gene match: 4. Germline V gives CDR1 MNHEY, CDR2 SMNVEV (reference sequence). The CDR3 has 14 residues. In DNA, the CDR3 is TGTGCCAGCAGGACAGGGGCCTACAATCAGCCCCAGCATTTT. Its protein product is CASRTGAYNQPQHF.

The chain combines TRBV24-1 with TRBJ2-7, with D maybe TRBD2 (5 bases). The CDR3 is 14 residues long. V was cut by 4 bases and J by 2 bases, with 11 bases left in between. The germline V gene has CDR1 KGHDR and CDR2 SFDVKD. CDR3 residues: CATSDPGVPYEQYF. The CDR3 coding sequence is TGTGCCACCAGTGACCCCGGGGTTCCCTACGAGCAGTACTTC.

This chain uses TRBV28 with TRBJ1-4, with TRBD1 matching over 7 bases. The V gene's germline CDR1 is MDHEN and CDR2 SYDVKM. The CDR3 is 14 residues long. Trimming removed 5 bases from V and 6 bases from J; junction bases left unmatched: 6. The CDR3 region is CASSRQGIDEKLFF. CDR3 bases: TGTGCCAGCAGTCGACAGGGAATAGATGAAAAACTGTTTTTT.

Notes on this clonotype: Its ends do not fully match the called genes, so a read error is possible. This sequence joins TRBV20-1 and TRBJ2-3; D unresolved. This CDR3 is 14 amino acids long. Germline V gene lookup returns CDR1 DFQATT and CDR2 SNEGSKA (reference sequence). CDR3 residues: CSATSQRNTDTRYF. CDR3 DNA sequence: TGCAGTGCTACGTCCCAAAGAAACACAGATACGCGGTATTTT.